The entry below describes one TCR beta chain. The antigen is unknown. This sample was included in a study of T cells in lung cancer brain metastases. Four or five deparaffinized, unstained 10 um sections supplied tumor areas macrodissected using marked H&E slides as a guide. TCRdb's table, derived via immunoSEQ multiplex PCR, lists solely in-frame clones and lacks some. The table lists under 5,000 clones, roughly 85% of them singletons. Study-wide findings and caveats: Most clones were lesion-specific, with limited overlap between paired lesions (Morisita 0.23).

What was sequenced was tumor tissue from the primary lung tumor. This clonotype originated in a woman aged 45 to 65 with non-small cell lung cancer.

CDR3 protein: CASSVQGRAKNIQYF. The DNA for the CDR3 is TGTGCCAGCAGCGTACAAGGGCGCGCTAAAAACATTCAGTACTTC. The rearrangement joins TRBV2 to TRBJ2-4; D not resolved. The length of the CDR3 is 15 residues. Germline V gene data show CDR1 as SNHLY and CDR2 as FYNNEI. Between the trimmed V and J ends, which lost 6 bases and 4 bases, there was a span of 16 bases.